Reported below is one T cell receptor beta chain. Unique molecular identifiers were incorporated during preparation of the TCRbeta library. TCRdb called the PCR reads again in MiXCR, with one record for every CDR3 protein. The sample has more than 250,000 distinct CDR3 sequences; roughly 9.5% are singletons. These data originate in a study of T-cell reconstitution after alpha-beta-depleted transplantation in children. The CDR3 has 17 amino acids. Germline V gene lookup returns CDR1 MNHEY and CDR2 SVGEGT. Trimming removed 5 bases from V and 6 bases from J; junction bases left unmatched: 19. The specimen comprised PBMCs from the stem cell graft donor, sampled from the stem cell graft. The rearrangement joins TRBV6-2 or TRBV6-3 to TRBJ2-7; 7 nucleotides match TRBD2. The receptor was isolated from a human donor who donated a stem cell graft to a child with SCID. CDR3 sequence: CASSHPPGSGVAVEQYF. The DNA of the CDR3 is TGTGCCAGCAGTCACCCGCCGGGAAGCGGGGTGGCAGTCGAGCAGTACTTC.